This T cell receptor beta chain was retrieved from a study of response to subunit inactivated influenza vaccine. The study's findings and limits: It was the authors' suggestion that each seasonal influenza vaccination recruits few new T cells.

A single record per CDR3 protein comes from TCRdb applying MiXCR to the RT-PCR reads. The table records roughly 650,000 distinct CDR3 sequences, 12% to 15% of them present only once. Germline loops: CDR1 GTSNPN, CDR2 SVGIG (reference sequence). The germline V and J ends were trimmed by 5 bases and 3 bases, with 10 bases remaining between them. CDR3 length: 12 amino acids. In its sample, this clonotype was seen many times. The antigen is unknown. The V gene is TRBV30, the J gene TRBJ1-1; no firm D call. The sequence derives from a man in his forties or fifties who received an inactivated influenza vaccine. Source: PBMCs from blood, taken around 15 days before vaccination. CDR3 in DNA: TGTGCCTGGGACGCATATTACACTGAAGCTTTCTTT. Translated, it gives CAWDAYYTEAFF.